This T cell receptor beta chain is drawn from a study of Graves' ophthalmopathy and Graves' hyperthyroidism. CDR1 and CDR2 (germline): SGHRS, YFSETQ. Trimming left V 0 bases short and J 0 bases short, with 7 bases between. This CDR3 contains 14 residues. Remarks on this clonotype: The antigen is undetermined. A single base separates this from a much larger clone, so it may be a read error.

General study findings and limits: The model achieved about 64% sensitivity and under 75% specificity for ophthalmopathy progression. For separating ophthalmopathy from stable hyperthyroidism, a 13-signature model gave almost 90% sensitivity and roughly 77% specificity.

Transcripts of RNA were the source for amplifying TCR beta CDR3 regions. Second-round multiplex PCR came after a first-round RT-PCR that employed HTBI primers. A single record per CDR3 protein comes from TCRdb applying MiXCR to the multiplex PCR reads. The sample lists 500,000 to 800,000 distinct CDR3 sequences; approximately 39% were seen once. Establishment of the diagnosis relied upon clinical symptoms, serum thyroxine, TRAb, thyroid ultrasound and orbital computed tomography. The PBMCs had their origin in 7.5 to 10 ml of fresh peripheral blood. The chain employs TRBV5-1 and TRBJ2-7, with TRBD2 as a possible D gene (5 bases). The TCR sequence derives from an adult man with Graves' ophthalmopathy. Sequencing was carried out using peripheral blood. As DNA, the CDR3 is TGCGCCAGCAGCTTGGGCGAGGGCTCCTACGAGCAGTACTTC. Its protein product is CASSLGEGSYEQYF. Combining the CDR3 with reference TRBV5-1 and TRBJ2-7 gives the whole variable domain KAGVTQTPRYLIKTRGQQVTLSCSPISGHRSVSWYQQTPGQGLQFLFEYFSETQRNKGNFPGRFSGRQFSNSRSEMNVSTLELGDSALYLCASSLGEGSYEQYFGPGTRLTVT.